These 5 T cell receptor beta chains share one sample of origin, sequenced in a study of neurological immune-mediated disorders. A single record per CDR3 protein comes from TCRdb applying MiXCR to the 5' RACE reads. The sample shows 55,000 to 70,000 distinct CDR3 sequences, roughly an eighth of them seen only once. The material sequenced was PBMCs. The receptors come from a man in his sixties in good health.

This clonotype was picked up many times. The chain combines TRBV5-1 with TRBJ2-2, with 11 bases that match TRBD2. The CDR3 covers 16 residues. In germline, CDR1 is SGHRS, CDR2 YFSETQ. With 0 bases clipped from V and 3 bases from J, the junction kept 1 base outside the gene matches. CDR3 region: CASSLASGGYTGELFF. The CDR3 DNA reads TGCGCCAGCAGCTTGGCTAGCGGGGGGTACACCGGGGAGCTGTTTTTT.

This clonotype has at least ten counts. The J gene is TRBJ1-1, the V gene TRBV18, with 8 bases identical to TRBD1. The length of the CDR3 is 16 residues. V trimming: 3 bases; J trimming: 6 bases; junction bases outside the gene matches: 12. Per the germline V gene, CDR1 is KGHSH and CDR2 is LQKENI. The CDR3 sequence is CASSPISGTGRAEAFF. Written as DNA, the CDR3 is TGTGCCAGCTCACCCATTTCTGGGACAGGAAGGGCTGAAGCTTTCTTT.

This chain links TRBV20-1 with TRBJ2-4; no firm D call. CDR3 length equals 14 residues. V was trimmed by 2 bases and J by 2 bases, leaving 10 bases between them. CDR1 DFQATT and CDR2 SNEGSKA come from the germline V gene (reference sequence). CDR3 DNA: TGCAGTGCTAGAATAGCACCATCCAAAAACATTCAGTACTTC. Its translation: CSARIAPSKNIQYF.

The sample holds many counts of this clonotype. V is TRBV4-3 and J is TRBJ2-7; D remains ambiguous. V was clipped by 5 bases and J by 3 bases, with 11 bases between them. CDR1 LGHNA and CDR2 YSLEER come from the germline V gene. The CDR3 has 13 amino acids. The CDR3, as DNA: TGCGCCAGCAGCTTACGACAAAACTACGAGCAGTACTTC. Residues: CASSLRQNYEQYF.

This clonotype was counted many times. The chain uses TRBV12-3 or TRBV12-4 and TRBJ1-3; maybe TRBD1 (6 bases). The CDR3 extends over 17 amino acids. Trimming removed 3 bases at V and 1 base at J, with 16 bases between. The CDR3 DNA reads as TGTGCCAGCAGTTTCTCGAACAGGGTGATTTCTGGAAACACCATATATTTT. As protein: CASSFSNRVISGNTIYF.